Below are 18 T cell receptor beta chains sequenced from a single sample in a study of T-cell memory formation after mild COVID-19. TCRdb used MiXCR to reprocess the 5' RACE reads, holding one entry per CDR3 protein. The sample includes about 400,000 distinct CDR3 sequences, approximately 16% seen only once; the top ten take roughly 21%. The material sequenced was PBMCs or a T cell subset sorted from them (not recorded which). Source of these receptors: a man younger than 30 who had mild COVID-19 (a few samples of this study predate the infection). Cell type and time point are not known.

This clonotype came up once. V usage is TRBV9 and J usage is TRBJ2-3, with D possibly matching TRBD1 (5 bases). V was trimmed by 3 bases and J by 8 bases, leaving 13 bases between them. Germline V gene data show CDR1 as SGDLS and CDR2 as YYNGEE. This CDR3 region has 13 residues. CDR3 sequence: CASSGDNQGTQYF. CDR3 nucleotide sequence: TGTGCCAGCAGCGGCGACAACCAGGGTACGCAGTATTTT.

Only a few counts were recorded for this clonotype. The V and J genes are TRBV7-2 and TRBJ2-1; 8 bases match TRBD2. Germline V gene data show CDR1 as SGHTA and CDR2 as FQGNSA. Trimming removed 10 bases from V and 9 bases from J; junction bases left unmatched: 17. CDR3 length equals 15 residues. The CDR3 here is CATSTSDGGGSEQFF. The CDR3 region has the DNA TGTGCCACTAGCACCTCGGACGGGGGGGGCAGTGAGCAGTTCTTC. The full variable domain, its missing parts supplied by reference TRBV7-2 and TRBJ2-1, is GAGVSQSPSNKVTEKGKDVELRCDPISGHTALYWYRQSLGQGLEFLIYFQGNSAPDKSGLPSDRFSAERTGGSVSTLTIQRTQQEDSAVYLCATSTSDGGGSEQFFGPGTRLTVL.

The V gene is TRBV5-1, the J gene TRBJ2-3, with D perhaps being TRBD1 or TRBD2 (5 bases each). The germline gives CDR1 SGHRS, CDR2 YFSETQ. V lost 7 bases to trimming and J lost 4 bases, with 13 bases between them. CDR3 length: 13 amino acids. CDR3 loop: CASGLTGPDTQYF. CDR3 sequence (DNA): TGCGCCAGCGGACTCACAGGCCCAGATACGCAGTATTTT.

V and J are TRBV7-9 and TRBJ2-3; tentative D call: TRBD2 (5 bases). The CDR3 extends over 15 amino acids. The germline gives CDR1 SEHNR, CDR2 FQNEAQ (reference sequence). CDR3 in amino acids: CASPGIRTSTDTQYF. The CDR3 DNA reads TGTGCGAGCCCCGGGATTCGAACAAGCACAGATACGCAGTATTTT.

Only a few counts were recorded for this clonotype. V and J are TRBV3-1 and TRBJ1-6, with TRBD1 matching over 7 bases. Trimming removed 3 bases from V and 7 bases from J; junction bases left unmatched: 0. The CDR3 sequence is 13 residues long. Germline lookup yields CDR1 LGHDT and CDR2 YNNKEL (reference sequence). The CDR3 loop reads CASSHRGNSPLHF. Here the CDR3 DNA reads TGTGCCAGCAGCCACAGGGGGAATTCACCCCTCCACTTT.

V is TRBV29-1 and J is TRBJ1-4; TRBD1 is a possible D gene (5 bases). Trimming stripped 3 bases from V and 5 bases from J, with 13 bases between. Germline CDR1 reads SQVTM; CDR2 reads ANQGSEA. The CDR3 length is 14 residues. CDR3 protein: CSVEFQGRNEKLFF. CDR3 nucleotide sequence: TGCAGCGTTGAGTTTCAGGGCCGAAATGAAAAACTGTTTTTT.

This clonotype was detected only a few times. V usage is TRBV9 and J usage is TRBJ1-2; no firm D call. Trimming removed 4 bases from V and 3 bases from J, with 10 bases in between. This CDR3 contains 13 residues. The V gene's germline CDR1 is SGDLS and CDR2 YYNGEE. The CDR3 spells CASSPSADYGYTF. The CDR3 nucleotides are TGTGCCAGCAGCCCCTCAGCTGACTATGGCTACACCTTC.

In its sample, this clonotype was seen a few times. The chain uses TRBV24-1 and TRBJ2-1; D is uncertain. CDR1 is KGHDR, CDR2 SFDVKD, per germline. The CDR3 is 13 residues long. Trimming shortened V by 4 bases and J by 6 bases, and 9 bases separated the two germline ends. The chain's CDR3 is CATSDPDINEQFF. In DNA, the CDR3 is TGTGCCACCAGTGACCCCGACATCAATGAGCAGTTCTTC.

This chain connects TRBV7-3 to TRBJ2-1; tentatively, D is TRBD2 (5 bases). The germline gives CDR1 SGHTA, CDR2 FQGTGA. Trimming took off 5 bases at V and 3 bases at J, with 5 bases between the two ends. This CDR3 comprises 12 residues. The CDR3 region is CASSAGYNEQFF. In DNA, the CDR3 is TGTGCCAGCAGCGCGGGCTACAATGAGCAGTTCTTC.

This clonotype was seen a handful of times. The rearrangement uses TRBV3-1 and TRBJ1-1; D perhaps matches TRBD1 (5 bases). The CDR3 covers 17 residues. Germline loops: CDR1 LGHDT, CDR2 YNNKEL (reference sequence). Between the trimmed V and J ends, which lost 4 bases and 3 bases, there was a span of 21 bases. This CDR3 reads CASSPRRQRGWYTEAFF. Written as DNA, the CDR3 is TGTGCCAGCAGCCCCCGTAGGCAAAGGGGCTGGTACACTGAAGCTTTCTTT.

The V gene is TRBV20-1, the J gene TRBJ1-2, with D hard to call. Trimming left V 1 base short and J 5 bases short, with 11 bases between. This CDR3 region has 13 residues. CDR1 and CDR2 (germline): DFQATT, SNEGSKA (reference sequence). The CDR3 nucleotides read TGCAGTGCTAGAGCCAGCAAGAATTATGGCTACACCTTC. This encodes CSARASKNYGYTF.

The V call is TRBV6-2 or TRBV6-3, the J call TRBJ1-2; TRBD1 is a possible D gene (6 bases). This CDR3 spans 12 amino acids. The germline CDR1 and CDR2 sequences are MNHEY and SVGEGT. Trimming took off 6 bases at V and 8 bases at J, with 13 bases between the two ends. CDR3: CASRTGLLGYTF. The CDR3 region has the DNA TGTGCCAGCAGGACAGGCCTTTTAGGCTACACCTTC.

The gene calls are TRBV3-1 and TRBJ2-1; tentative D call: TRBD2 (5 bases). Between the trimmed V and J ends, which lost 3 bases and 0 bases, there was a span of 12 bases. Per germline, CDR1 LGHDT and CDR2 YNNKEL (reference sequence). The CDR3 totals 16 residues. CDR3 bases: TGTGCCAGCAGCCAGATAATAGCGAGCTCCTACAATGAGCAGTTCTTC. Amino acid sequence: CASSQIIASSYNEQFF.

The chain's CDR3 is CASSVGEGTYEQYF. CDR3 nucleotide sequence: TGTGCCAGCAGCGTAGGAGAAGGAACCTACGAGCAGTACTTC. The chain recombines TRBV9 with TRBJ2-7; D is unclear. The V and J ends lost 0 bases and 2 bases respectively, with 9 bases between them. This CDR3 is built from 14 residues. Germline values: CDR1 SGDLS, CDR2 YYNGEE.

Only one count was recorded for this clonotype. V and J are TRBV10-3 and TRBJ2-5, with TRBD2 as a possible D gene (6 bases). CDR1 and CDR2 (germline): ENHRY, SYGVKD. CDR3 length: 13 residues. Trimming cost V 6 bases and J 5 bases, with 13 bases left between them. The CDR3 reads CAIRAGSWETQYF. CDR3 DNA sequence: TGTGCCATCAGAGCCGGGAGCTGGGAGACCCAGTACTTC.

This sequence joins TRBV7-7 and TRBJ2-5, with D possibly being TRBD2 (5 bases). This CDR3 comprises 16 residues. Trimming stripped 1 base from V and 4 bases from J, with 16 bases between. CDR1 and CDR2 (germline): SSHAT, FNYEAQ (reference sequence). Here the CDR3 reads CASSLEGSGSGETQYF. DNA of the CDR3: TGTGCCAGCAGCTTAGAAGGTTCGGGGTCTGGAGAGACCCAGTACTTC.

The V gene is TRBV6-1, the J gene TRBJ2-7; no definite D call. Between the trimmed V and J ends, which lost 0 bases and 7 bases, there was a span of 10 bases. The CDR3 has 13 amino acids. The V gene's germline CDR1 is MNHNS and CDR2 SASEGT. The CDR3 nucleotides are TGTGCCAGCAGTGAAGCTCCGGTCTGGGAGCAGTACGTC. This codes for CASSEAPVWEQYV.

The gene calls are TRBV4-3 and TRBJ2-3; no firm D call. Trimming stripped 4 bases from V and 6 bases from J, with 17 bases between. This CDR3 contains 15 residues. Germline V gene lookup returns CDR1 LGHNA and CDR2 YSLEER. CDR3 loop: CASSLDGARGDTQYF. The CDR3 bases are TGCGCCAGCAGCCTAGATGGAGCTCGAGGTGATACGCAGTATTTT.